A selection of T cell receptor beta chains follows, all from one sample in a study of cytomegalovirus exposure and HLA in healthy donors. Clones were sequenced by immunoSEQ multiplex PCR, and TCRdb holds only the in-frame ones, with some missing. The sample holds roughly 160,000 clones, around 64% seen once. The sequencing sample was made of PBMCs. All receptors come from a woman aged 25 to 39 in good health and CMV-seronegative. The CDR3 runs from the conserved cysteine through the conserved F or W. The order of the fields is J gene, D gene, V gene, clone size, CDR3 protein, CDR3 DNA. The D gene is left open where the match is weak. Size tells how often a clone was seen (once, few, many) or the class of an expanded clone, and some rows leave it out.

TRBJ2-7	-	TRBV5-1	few	CASSLRNSTVYEQYF	TGCGCCAGCAGCTTGAGAAACTCGACTGTGTACGAGCAGTACTTC
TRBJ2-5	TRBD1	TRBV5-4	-	CASSLAGQGVKTQYF	TGTGCCAGCAGCTTGGCCGGACAGGGTGTGAAGACCCAGTACTTC
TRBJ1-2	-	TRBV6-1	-	CASSERVNTF	TGTGCCAGCAGTGAGAGAGTTAACACCTTC
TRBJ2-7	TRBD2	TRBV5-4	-	CASSRGSGGGEQYF	TGTGCCAGCAGCCGAGGTAGCGGGGGTGGGGAGCAGTACTTC
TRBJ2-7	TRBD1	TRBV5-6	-	CASSSESDRGIWYEQYF	TGTGCCAGCAGCTCCGAATCGGACAGGGGAATATGGTACGAGCAGTACTTC
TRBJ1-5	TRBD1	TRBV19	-	CASSIDEDRTWDQPQHF	TGTGCCAGTAGTATAGATGAGGACAGGACTTGGGATCAGCCCCAGCATTTT
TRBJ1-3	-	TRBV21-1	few	CASSKERRLSSGNTIYF	TGTGCCAGCAGCAAAGAGAGGCGACTCAGCTCTGGAAACACCATATATTTT
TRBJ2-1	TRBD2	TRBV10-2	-	CASNPTSGIFDEQFF	TGCGCCAGCAACCCGACTAGCGGGATATTCGATGAGCAGTTCTTC
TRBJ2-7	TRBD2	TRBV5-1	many	CASSSGGGYGEQYF	TGCGCCAGCAGCTCGGGGGGAGGCTACGGCGAGCAGTACTTC
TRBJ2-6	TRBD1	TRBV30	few	CAWSVRGSLGQGLPGANVLTF	TGTGCCTGGAGTGTACGTGGGTCGTTGGGACAGGGTCTGCCCGGGGCCAACGTCCTGACTTTC
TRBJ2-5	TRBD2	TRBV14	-	CASSQALAGETQYF	TGTGCCAGCAGCCAAGCCTTAGCGGGGGAGACCCAGTACTTC
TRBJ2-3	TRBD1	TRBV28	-	CASSLGTVSTDTQYF	TGTGCCAGCAGTTTAGGGACAGTTAGCACAGATACGCAGTATTTT
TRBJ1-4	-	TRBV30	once	CAWSVGSSNEKLFF	TGTGCCTGGAGTGTAGGTAGCTCTAATGAAAAACTGTTTTTT
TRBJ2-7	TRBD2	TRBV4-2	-	CASSQSILPAGGYEQYF	TGTGCCAGCAGCCAATCTATCCTACCCGCGGGAGGTTACGAGCAGTACTTC
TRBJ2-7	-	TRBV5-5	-	CASSLYVRGSYEQYF	TGTGCCAGCAGCTTGTATGTCAGGGGCTCCTACGAGCAGTACTTC
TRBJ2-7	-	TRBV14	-	CASSRTNSYEQYF	TGTGCCAGCAGCCGCACTAATTCCTACGAGCAGTACTTC
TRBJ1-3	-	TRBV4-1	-	CASSHTGGNTIYF	TGCGCCAGCAGCCACACAGGGGGAAACACCATATATTTT
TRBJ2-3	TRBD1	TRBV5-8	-	CASSRQGGIGDTQYF	TGTGCCAGCAGCCGACAGGGGGGGATAGGAGATACGCAGTATTTT
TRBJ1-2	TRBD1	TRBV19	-	CASSINQGQGPYGYTF	TGTGCCAGTAGTATCAATCAGGGACAGGGGCCCTATGGCTACACCTTC
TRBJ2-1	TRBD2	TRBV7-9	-	CASSATSASSYNEQFF	TGTGCCAGCAGCGCAACTAGCGCAAGCTCCTACAATGAGCAGTTCTTC
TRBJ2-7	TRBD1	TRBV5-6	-	CASSLGGRGILSYEQYF	TGTGCCAGCAGCTTGGGAGGCAGGGGGATTCTATCCTACGAGCAGTACTTC
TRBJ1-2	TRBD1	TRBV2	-	CATVSGTGGWDYGYTF	TGTGCCACAGTATCCGGGACAGGGGGCTGGGACTATGGCTACACCTTC
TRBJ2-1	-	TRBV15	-	CATSREPVEQFF	TGTGCCACCAGCAGAGAGCCAGTTGAGCAGTTCTTC
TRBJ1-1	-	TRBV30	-	CAWGQMNTEAFF	TGTGCCTGGGGACAGATGAACACTGAAGCTTTCTTT
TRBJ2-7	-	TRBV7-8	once	CASSPGSTGRYEQYF	TGTGCCAGCAGCCCAGGCTCTACGGGAAGATACGAGCAGTACTTC
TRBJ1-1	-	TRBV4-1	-	CASSLRGEAFF	TGCGCCAGCAGCTTACGGGGTGAAGCTTTCTTT
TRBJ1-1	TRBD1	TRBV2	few	CASKGAGGNTEAFF	TGTGCCAGCAAGGGGGCAGGGGGCAACACTGAAGCTTTCTTT
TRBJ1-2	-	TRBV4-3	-	CASSQDRQPSYYGYTF	TGCGCCAGCAGCCAAGACCGACAGCCCTCTTACTATGGCTACACCTTC
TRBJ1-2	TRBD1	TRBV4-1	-	CASSHTGTGAGYTF	TGCGCCAGCAGCCATACCGGGACAGGGGCTGGCTACACCTTC
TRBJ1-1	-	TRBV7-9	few	CASSLDSSNTEAFF	TGTGCCAGCAGCCTGGACAGCTCGAACACTGAAGCTTTCTTT
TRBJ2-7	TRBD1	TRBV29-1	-	CSVERGDRGKYEQYF	TGCAGCGTTGAAAGAGGCGACAGGGGGAAATACGAGCAGTACTTC
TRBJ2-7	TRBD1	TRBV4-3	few	CASSQARGYEQYF	TGCGCCAGCAGCCAAGCCAGGGGGTACGAGCAGTACTTC
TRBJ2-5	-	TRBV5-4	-	CASSLEGAGETQYF	TGTGCCAGCAGCTTGGAGGGCGCGGGGGAGACCCAGTACTTC
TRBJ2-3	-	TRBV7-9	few	CASSWSGLSTDTQYF	TGTGCCAGCAGCTGGAGCGGGTTAAGCACAGATACGCAGTATTTT
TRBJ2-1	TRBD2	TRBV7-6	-	CASSLRGVSSYNEQFF	TGTGCCAGCAGCTTACGGGGGGTGAGCTCCTACAATGAGCAGTTCTTC
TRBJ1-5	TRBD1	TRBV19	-	CASTGTVSNQPQHF	TGTGCCAGTACCGGGACAGTTAGCAATCAGCCCCAGCATTTT
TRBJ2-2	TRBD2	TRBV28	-	CASSRVGLAGTGELFF	TGTGCCAGCAGCCGCGTGGGACTAGCGGGCACCGGGGAGCTGTTTTTT
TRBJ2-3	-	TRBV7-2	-	CASSPQGGDTQYF	TGTGCCAGCAGCCCCCAGGGGGGAGATACGCAGTATTTT
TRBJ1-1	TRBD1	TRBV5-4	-	CASSLRDRPPFF	TGTGCCAGCAGCTTGAGGGACAGGCCACCTTTCTTT
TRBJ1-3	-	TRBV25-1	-	CASSEVGEPGNTIYF	TGTGCCAGTTCCGAGGTTGGGGAGCCTGGAAACACCATATATTTT
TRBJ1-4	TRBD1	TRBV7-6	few	CASSQTGTEGAANEKLFF	TGTGCCAGCAGCCAGACCGGGACAGAGGGAGCAGCTAATGAAAAACTGTTTTTT
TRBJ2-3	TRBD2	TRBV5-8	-	CASSLVMTSGSTDTQYF	TGTGCCAGCAGCTTGGTCATGACTAGCGGGAGTACAGATACGCAGTATTTT
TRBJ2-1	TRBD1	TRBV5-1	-	CASSSGQGPYNEQFF	TGCGCCAGCAGCTCCGGACAGGGGCCGTACAATGAGCAGTTCTTC
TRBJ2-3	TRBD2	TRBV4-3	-	CASSQGTSLTDTQYF	TGCGCCAGCAGCCAGGGGACTAGCCTCACAGATACGCAGTATTTT
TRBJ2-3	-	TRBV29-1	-	CSVEGGLFPTLTDTQYF	TGCAGCGTTGAAGGTGGACTATTCCCAACTCTCACAGATACGCAGTATTTT
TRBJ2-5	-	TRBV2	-	CASSEALGGETQYF	TGTGCCAGCAGTGAAGCGCTTGGAGGAGAGACCCAGTACTTC
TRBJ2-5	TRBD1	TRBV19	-	CASSIVIPRQGQETQYF	TGTGCCAGTAGTATAGTGATCCCCCGACAGGGCCAAGAGACCCAGTACTTC
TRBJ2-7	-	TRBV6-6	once	CASSYDSIYEQYF	TGTGCCAGCAGTTACGACAGCATCTACGAGCAGTACTTC
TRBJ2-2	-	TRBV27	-	CASRDGINTGELFF	TGTGCCAGCAGGGACGGGATAAACACCGGGGAGCTGTTTTTT
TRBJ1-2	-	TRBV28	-	CASSHRGSVNYGYTF	TGTGCCAGCAGTCACCGGGGATCTGTTAACTATGGCTACACCTTC
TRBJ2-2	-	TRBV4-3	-	CASSQESRSTGELFF	TGCGCCAGCAGCCAAGAGTCAAGGAGCACCGGGGAGCTGTTTTTT